This TCR beta chain came from a study of spatial heterogeneity in lung cancer. Regarding time point: blood at routine non-recurrence follow-up after resection. No cells were sorted before sequencing. The whole RNA sequenced was extracted from tumor, nontumor lung or frozen PBMC. Per germline, CDR1 WNHNN and CDR2 SYGVQD (reference sequence). The ends were cut back, 4 bases at V and 5 bases at J, with 10 bases in the middle. The CDR3 is 13 residues long. TCRdb processed the 5' RACE reads anew with MiXCR; each CDR3 protein has one entry. The sample has about 120,000 distinct CDR3 sequences; roughly an eighth are singletons.

This sequence originates from a male donor with early-stage non-small cell lung cancer. The rearrangement uses TRBV10-1 and TRBJ2-3, with D tentatively TRBD1 or TRBD2 (5 bases each). The material sequenced was PBMCs, taken at follow-up. The CDR3 DNA sequence: TGCGCCAGCAGTGTAAGAGGGGTAGATACGCAGTATTTT. Its protein product is CASSVRGVDTQYF.